What follows describes a single T cell receptor beta chain. Original methodology: Reference gene primers were amplified, and this amplification served to estimate nucleated cell counts. TCRdb keeps only in-frame clones here, not all; method: immunoSEQ multiplex PCR. V and J calls plus clone size are reproduced from that table; the DNA served to infer D and trimming. The sample holds under 200,000 clones, 80% to 90% seen once. This sample is drawn from a study of blood T cell repertoires in COVID-19. The specimen was peripheral blood. This clonotype was obtained from a woman in her 70s with acute or convalescent COVID-19.

CDR3 coding DNA: TGTGCCAGCAGTACCTCAGGGAACTCCTACGAGCAGTACTTC. Translation: CASSTSGNSYEQYF. The V gene is TRBV28, the J gene TRBJ2-7; TRBD1 is a possible D gene (5 bases). With 5 bases removed from V and 0 bases from J, the gap between germline ends came to 11 bases. Germline V gene lookup returns CDR1 MDHEN and CDR2 SYDVKM. The CDR3 is 14 residues long.